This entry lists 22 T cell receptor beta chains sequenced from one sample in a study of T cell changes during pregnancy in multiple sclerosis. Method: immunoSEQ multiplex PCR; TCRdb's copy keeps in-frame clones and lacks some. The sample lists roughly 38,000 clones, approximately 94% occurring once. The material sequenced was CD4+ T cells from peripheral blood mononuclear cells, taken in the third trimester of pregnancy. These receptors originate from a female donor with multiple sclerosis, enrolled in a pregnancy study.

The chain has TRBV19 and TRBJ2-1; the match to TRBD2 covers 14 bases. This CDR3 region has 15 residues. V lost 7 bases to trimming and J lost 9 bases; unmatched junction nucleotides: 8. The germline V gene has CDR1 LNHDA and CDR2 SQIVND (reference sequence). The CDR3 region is CASKTSGGGRGEQFF. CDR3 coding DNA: TGTGCCAGTAAGACTAGCGGGGGGGGCCGGGGTGAGCAGTTCTTC.

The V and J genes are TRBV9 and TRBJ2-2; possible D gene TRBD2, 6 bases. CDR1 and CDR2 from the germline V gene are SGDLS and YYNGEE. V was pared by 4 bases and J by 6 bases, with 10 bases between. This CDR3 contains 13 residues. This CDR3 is CASSPSGAGELFF. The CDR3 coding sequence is TGTGCCAGCAGCCCTTCGGGAGCCGGGGAGCTGTTTTTT. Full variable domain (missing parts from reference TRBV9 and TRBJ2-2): DSGVTQTPKHLITATGQRVTLRCSPRSGDLSVYWYQQSLDQGLQFLIQYYNGEERAKGNILERFSAQQFPDLHSELNLSSLELGDSALYFCASSPSGAGELFFGEGSRLTVL.

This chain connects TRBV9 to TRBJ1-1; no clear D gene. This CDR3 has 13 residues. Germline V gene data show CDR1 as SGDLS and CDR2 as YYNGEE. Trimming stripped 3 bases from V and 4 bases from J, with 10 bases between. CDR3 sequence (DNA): TGTGCCAGCAGCGCGGTGGGCAGCACTGAAGCTTTCTTT. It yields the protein CASSAVGSTEAFF.

The CDR3 sequence is CASSVAHQGSGNTIYF. CDR3 bases: TGTGCCAGCAGCGTAGCCCATCAGGGATCTGGAAACACCATATATTTT. The chain joins TRBV9 to TRBJ1-3; a weak D match, TRBD1 (5 bases). Germline-derived CDR1 and CDR2 are SGDLS and YYNGEE. Trimming removed 0 bases at V and 1 base at J, with 11 bases between. The CDR3 loop spans 16 amino acids.

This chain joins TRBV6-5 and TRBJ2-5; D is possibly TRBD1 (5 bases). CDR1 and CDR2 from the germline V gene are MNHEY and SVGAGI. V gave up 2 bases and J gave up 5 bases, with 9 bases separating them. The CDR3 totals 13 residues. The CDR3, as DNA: TGTGCCAGCAGTTACCGTGCAGGGGAGACCCAGTACTTC. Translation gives CASSYRAGETQYF.

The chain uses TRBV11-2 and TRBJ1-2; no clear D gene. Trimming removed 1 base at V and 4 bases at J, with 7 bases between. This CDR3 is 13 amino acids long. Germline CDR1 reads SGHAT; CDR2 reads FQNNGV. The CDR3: CASSLGQSYGYTF. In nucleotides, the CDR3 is TGTGCCAGCAGCTTAGGGCAGTCCTATGGCTACACCTTC.

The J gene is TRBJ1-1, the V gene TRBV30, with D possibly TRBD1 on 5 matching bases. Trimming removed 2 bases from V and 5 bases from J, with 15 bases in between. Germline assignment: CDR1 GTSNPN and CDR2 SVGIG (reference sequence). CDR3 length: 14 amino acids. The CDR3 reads CAWSYLTERTEAFF. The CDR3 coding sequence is TGTGCCTGGAGTTACCTGACAGAGAGAACTGAAGCTTTCTTT.

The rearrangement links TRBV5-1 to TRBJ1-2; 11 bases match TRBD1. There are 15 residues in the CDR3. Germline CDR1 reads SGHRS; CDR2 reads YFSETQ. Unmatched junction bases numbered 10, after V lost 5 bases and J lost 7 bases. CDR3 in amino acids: CASSPGQGALAGYTF. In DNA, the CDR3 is TGCGCCAGCAGTCCCGGACAGGGGGCATTGGCTGGCTACACCTTC.

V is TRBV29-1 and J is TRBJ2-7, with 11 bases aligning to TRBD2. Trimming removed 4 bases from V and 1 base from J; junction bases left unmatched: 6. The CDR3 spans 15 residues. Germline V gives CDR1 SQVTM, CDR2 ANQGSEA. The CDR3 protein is CSVAPSGGRSYEQYF. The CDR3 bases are TGCAGCGTTGCCCCTAGCGGGGGGCGATCCTACGAGCAGTACTTC.

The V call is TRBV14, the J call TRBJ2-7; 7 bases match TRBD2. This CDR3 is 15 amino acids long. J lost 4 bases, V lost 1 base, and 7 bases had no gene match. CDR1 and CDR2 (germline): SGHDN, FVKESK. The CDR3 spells CASSQALWGGYEQYF. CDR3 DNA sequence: TGTGCCAGCAGCCAAGCCCTCTGGGGGGGTTACGAGCAGTACTTC.

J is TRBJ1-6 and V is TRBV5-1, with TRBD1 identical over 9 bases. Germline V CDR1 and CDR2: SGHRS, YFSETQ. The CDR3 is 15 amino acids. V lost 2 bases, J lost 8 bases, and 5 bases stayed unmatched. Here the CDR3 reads CASSLGQGRHSPLHF. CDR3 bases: TGCGCCAGCAGCTTAGGACAGGGGCGGCATTCACCCCTCCACTTT.

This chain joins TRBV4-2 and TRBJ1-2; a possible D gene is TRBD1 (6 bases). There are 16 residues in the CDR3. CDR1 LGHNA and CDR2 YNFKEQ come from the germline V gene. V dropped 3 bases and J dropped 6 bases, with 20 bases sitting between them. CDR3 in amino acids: CASSQVRRTQGHGYTF. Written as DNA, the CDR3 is TGTGCCAGCAGCCAGGTCCGCCGAACCCAGGGGCATGGCTACACCTTC.

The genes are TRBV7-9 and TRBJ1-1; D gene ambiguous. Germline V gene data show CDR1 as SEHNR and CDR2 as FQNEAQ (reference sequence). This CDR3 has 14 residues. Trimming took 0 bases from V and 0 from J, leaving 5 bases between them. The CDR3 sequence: CASSLASLNTEAFF. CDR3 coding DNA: TGTGCCAGCAGCTTAGCGAGCTTGAACACTGAAGCTTTCTTT. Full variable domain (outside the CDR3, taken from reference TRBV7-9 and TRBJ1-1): DTGVSQNPRHKITKRGQNVTFRCDPISEHNRLYWYRQTLGQGPEFLTYFQNEAQLEKSRLLSDRFSAERPKGSFSTLEIQRTEQGDSAMYLCASSLASLNTEAFFGQGTRLTVV.

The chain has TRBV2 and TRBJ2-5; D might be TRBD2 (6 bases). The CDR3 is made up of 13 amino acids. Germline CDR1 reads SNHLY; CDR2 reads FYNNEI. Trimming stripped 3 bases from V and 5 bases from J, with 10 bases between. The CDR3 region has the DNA TGTGCCAGCAGTGAGCGGGGTATGGAGACCCAGTACTTC. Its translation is CASSERGMETQYF.

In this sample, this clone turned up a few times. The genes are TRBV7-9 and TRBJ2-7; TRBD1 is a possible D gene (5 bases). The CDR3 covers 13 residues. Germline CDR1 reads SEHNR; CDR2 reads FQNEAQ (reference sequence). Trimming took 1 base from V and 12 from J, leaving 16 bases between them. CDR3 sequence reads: CASSLEGKGGAYF. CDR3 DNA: TGTGCCAGCAGCTTAGAGGGGAAAGGTGGTGCGTACTTC.

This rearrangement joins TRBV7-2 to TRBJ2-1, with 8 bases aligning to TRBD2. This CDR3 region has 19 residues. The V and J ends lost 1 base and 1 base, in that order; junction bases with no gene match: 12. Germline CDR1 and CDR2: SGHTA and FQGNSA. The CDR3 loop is CASSLEGASGFASYNEQFF. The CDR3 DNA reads TGTGCCAGCAGCTTAGAAGGGGCTAGCGGGTTTGCTTCCTACAATGAGCAGTTCTTC.

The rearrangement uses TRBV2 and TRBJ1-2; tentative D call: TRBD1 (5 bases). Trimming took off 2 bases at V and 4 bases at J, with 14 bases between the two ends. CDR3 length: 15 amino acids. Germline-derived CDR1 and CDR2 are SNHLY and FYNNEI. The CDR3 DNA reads TGTGCCAGCAGTGAAAGCTACGTCGGGGGCTATGGCTACACCTTC. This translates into CASSESYVGGYGYTF.

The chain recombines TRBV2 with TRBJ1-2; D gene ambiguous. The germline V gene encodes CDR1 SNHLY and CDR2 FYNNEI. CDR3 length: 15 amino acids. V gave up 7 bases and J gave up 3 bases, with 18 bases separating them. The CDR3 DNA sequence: TGTGCCAGCATCCTCGGAGGTGGGTTCGACTATGGCTACACCTTC. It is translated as CASILGGGFDYGYTF.

As DNA, the CDR3 is TGTGCCAGCAGCTTGGGTGCGACAGCCCTAATGAACACTGAAGCTTTCTTT. Residues: CASSLGATALMNTEAFF. This rearrangement joins TRBV5-4 to TRBJ1-1; tentative D call: TRBD1 (5 bases). This CDR3 comprises 17 residues. Germline lookup yields CDR1 SGHNT and CDR2 YYREEE (reference sequence). V was shortened by 0 bases and J by 0 bases, with 15 bases between the two germline ends.

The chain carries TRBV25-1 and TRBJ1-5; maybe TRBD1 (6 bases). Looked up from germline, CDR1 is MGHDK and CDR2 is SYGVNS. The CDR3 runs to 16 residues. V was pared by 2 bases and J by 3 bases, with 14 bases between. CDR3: CASSEGPRGFNQPQHF. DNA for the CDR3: TGTGCCAGCAGTGAAGGTCCAAGGGGGTTCAATCAGCCCCAGCATTTT.

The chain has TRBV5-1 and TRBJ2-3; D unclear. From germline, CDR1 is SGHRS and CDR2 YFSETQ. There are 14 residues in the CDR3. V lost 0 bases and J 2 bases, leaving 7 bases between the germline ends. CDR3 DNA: TGCGCCAGCAGCTTGGAACAACACACAGATACGCAGTATTTT. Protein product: CASSLEQHTDTQYF.

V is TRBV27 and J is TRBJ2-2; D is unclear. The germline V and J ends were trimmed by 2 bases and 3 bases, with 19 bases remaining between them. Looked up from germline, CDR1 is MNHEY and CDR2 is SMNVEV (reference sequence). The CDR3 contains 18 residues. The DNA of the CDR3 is TGTGCCAGCAGTTTAAGGCCCCCCGCGGCCTCGGACACCGGGGAGCTGTTTTTT. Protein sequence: CASSLRPPAASDTGELFF.